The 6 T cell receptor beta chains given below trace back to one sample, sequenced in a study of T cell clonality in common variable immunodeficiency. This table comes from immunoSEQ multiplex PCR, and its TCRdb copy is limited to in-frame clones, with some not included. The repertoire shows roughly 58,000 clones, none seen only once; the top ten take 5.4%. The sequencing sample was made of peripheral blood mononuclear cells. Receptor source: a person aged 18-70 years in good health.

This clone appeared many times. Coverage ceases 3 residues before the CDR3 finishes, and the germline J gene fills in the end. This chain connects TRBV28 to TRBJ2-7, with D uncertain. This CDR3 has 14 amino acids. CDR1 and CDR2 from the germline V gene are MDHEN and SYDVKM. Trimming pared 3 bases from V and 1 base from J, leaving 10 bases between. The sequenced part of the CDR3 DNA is TGTGCCAGCAGTTTTGGCCAGGTGTCCTACGAG. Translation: CASSFGQVSYE. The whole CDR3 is CASSFGQVSYEQYF.

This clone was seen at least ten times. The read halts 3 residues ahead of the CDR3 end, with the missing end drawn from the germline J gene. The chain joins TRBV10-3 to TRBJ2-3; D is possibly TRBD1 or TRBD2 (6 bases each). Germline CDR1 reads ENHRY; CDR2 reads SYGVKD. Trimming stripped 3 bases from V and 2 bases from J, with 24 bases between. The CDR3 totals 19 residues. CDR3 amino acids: CAISERGAGGGGYTDTQYF. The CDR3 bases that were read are TGTGCCATCAGTGAAAGAGGGGCAGGCGGAGGGGGTTACACAGATACG.

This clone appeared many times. The part of the CDR3 DNA that was read is TGTGCCAGCAGCGCCGGGACAGGGTTTGAAGAGACC. Translated: CASSAGTGFEET. The CDR3, in full, reads CASSAGTGFEETQYF. The chain carries TRBV9 and TRBJ2-5; 9 bases are shared with TRBD1. The sequenced fragment ends 3 residues before the CDR3 boundary, so the rest is inferred from the germline J gene. CDR1 is SGDLS, CDR2 YYNGEE, per germline. Trimming took 3 bases from V and 3 from J; bases not matched to a gene: 6. There are 15 residues in the CDR3.

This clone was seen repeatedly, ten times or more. The CDR3: CSARTYGGQGAVEQYF. The CDR3 DNA, read in part, is TGCAGTGCTAGGACATACGGTGGACAGGGGGCGGTCGAG. The chain links TRBV20-1 to TRBJ2-7; 11 nucleotides match TRBD1. The read gets to within 3 residues of the CDR3 end, and the germline J gene fills in the rest. This CDR3 is 16 amino acids long. Germline-derived CDR1 and CDR2 are DFQATT and SNEGSKA (reference sequence). V was pared by 3 bases and J by 6 bases, with 13 bases of the junction left unmatched.

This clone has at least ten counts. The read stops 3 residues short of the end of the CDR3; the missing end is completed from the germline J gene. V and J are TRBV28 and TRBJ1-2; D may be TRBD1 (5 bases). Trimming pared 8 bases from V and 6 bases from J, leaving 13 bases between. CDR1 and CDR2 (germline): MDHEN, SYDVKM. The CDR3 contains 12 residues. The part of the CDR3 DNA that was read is TGTGCCAGCCGTGAAGGGGTTAATGGC. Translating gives CASREGVNG. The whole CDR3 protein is CASREGVNGYTF.

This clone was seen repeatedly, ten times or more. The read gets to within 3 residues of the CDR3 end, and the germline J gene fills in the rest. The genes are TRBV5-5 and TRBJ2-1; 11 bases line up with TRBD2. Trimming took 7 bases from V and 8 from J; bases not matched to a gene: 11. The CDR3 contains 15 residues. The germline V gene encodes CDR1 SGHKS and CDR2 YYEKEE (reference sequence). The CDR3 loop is CASRPWTSGRDEQFF. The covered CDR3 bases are TGTGCCAGCCGCCCGTGGACTAGCGGGCGGGATGAG. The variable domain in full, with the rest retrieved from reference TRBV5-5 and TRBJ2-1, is DAGVTQSPTHLIKTRGQQVTLRCSPISGHKSVSWYQQVLGQGPQFIFQYYEKEERGRGNFPDRFSARQFPNYSSELNVNALLLGDSALYLCASRPWTSGRDEQFFGPGTRLTVL.